The clone carrying this T cell receptor (delta chain) was seen ten or more times. Antigen: not known. TCRdb pairs this DNA with a much larger clone's protein that differs at residue 5, likely a read error; the protein shown was translated from the DNA. Germline lookup yields CDR1 TSWWSYY and CDR2 QGS. Trimming at V came to 6 bases and at J to 1 base, leaving 14 bases not matched to a gene. The CDR3 loop spans 18 amino acids. Vgamma9/Vdelta2+ and Vdelta2-negative gammadelta T cells were flow-sorted from PBMC for bulk sequencing. This sample stems from a study of γδ T cells in repeated Plasmodium falciparum infection. For the study at large: Malian repertoires were sampled cross-sectionally without transmission and longitudinally through febrile malaria. Regarding the study as a whole: Vgamma9/Vdelta2+ repertoires stayed stably polyclonal over time and infection.

TCRdb reran clone calling via CATT on the multiplex PCR reads. Of around 52,000 delta-chain clones listed, 1.7% were seen once; the top ten hold 15%. The TCR originated in a pool of human donors (malaria-infected and uninfected, not separated). The J gene is TRDJ1, the V gene TRDV1; 10 bases map to TRDD3. The source material was gamma-delta T cells from blood. The DNA of the CDR3 is TGTGCTCTTGGACCCCCTACGGGGGATACGCGCCGCACCGATAAACTCATCTTT. Translated, it gives CALGPPTGDTRRTDKLIF.